Reported below is one TCR beta chain. This sample stems from a study of blood T cell repertoires in COVID-19. Study-level background: Acute-phase and convalescent COVID-19 samples originated in the United States, Italy and Spain. PBMCs, B-cell-depleted T cells, or T cells provided the cDNA or gDNA that made up the material.

Original handling: Reference gene primers were amplified, and this amplification served to estimate nucleated cell counts. Libraries were prepared by immunoSEQ multiplex PCR; TCRdb keeps only in-frame clonotypes and omits some of them. That table supplies the V and J calls and clone size; D and trimming were determined from the DNA. The sample includes about 230,000 clones, around 83% of them seen just once. This CDR3 has 13 residues. The germline V gene encodes CDR1 SGHTA and CDR2 FQGNSA. Trimming cost V 5 bases and J 7 bases, with 12 bases left between them. The material sequenced was peripheral blood. This receptor was obtained from a woman in her forties or fifties with acute or convalescent COVID-19. V is TRBV7-2 and J is TRBJ2-1, with D perhaps matching TRBD2 (6 bases). The CDR3 DNA reads as TGTGCCAGCAGCCTATTGGGACTTAATGAGCAGTTCTTC. It encodes CASSLLGLNEQFF. Full variable domain (remainder filled in from reference TRBV7-2 and TRBJ2-1): GAGVSQSPSNKVTEKGKDVELRCDPISGHTALYWYRQSLGQGLEFLIYFQGNSAPDKSGLPSDRFSAERTGGSVSTLTIQRTQQEDSAVYLCASSLLGLNEQFFGPGTRLTVL.